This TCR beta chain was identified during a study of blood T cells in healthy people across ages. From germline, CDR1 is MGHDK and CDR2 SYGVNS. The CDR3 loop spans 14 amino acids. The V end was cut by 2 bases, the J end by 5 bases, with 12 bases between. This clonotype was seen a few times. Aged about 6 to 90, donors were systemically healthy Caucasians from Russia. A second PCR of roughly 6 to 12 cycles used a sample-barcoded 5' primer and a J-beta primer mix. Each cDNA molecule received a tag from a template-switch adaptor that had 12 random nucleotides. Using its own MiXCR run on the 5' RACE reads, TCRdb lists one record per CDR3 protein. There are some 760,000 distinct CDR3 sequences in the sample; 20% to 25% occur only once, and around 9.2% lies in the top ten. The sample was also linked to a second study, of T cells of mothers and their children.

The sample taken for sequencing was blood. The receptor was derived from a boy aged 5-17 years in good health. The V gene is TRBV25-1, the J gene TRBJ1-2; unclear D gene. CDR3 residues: CASSEMGRSYGYTF. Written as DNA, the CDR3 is TGTGCCAGCAGTGAAATGGGCCGTTCTTATGGCTACACCTTC.